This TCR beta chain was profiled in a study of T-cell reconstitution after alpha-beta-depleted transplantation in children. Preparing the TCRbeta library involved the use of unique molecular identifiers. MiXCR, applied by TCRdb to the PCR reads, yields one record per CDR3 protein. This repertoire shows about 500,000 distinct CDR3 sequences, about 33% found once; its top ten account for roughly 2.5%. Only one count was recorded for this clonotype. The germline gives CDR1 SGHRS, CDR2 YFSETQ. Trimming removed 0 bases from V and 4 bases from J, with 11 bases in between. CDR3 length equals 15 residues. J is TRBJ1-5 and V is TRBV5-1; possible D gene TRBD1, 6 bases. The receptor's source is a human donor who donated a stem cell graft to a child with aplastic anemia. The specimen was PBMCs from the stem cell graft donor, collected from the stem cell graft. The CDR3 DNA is TGCGCCAGCAGCTTGGATGGACAGCCTAATCAGCCCCAGCATTTT. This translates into CASSLDGQPNQPQHF.